The text below deals with one T cell receptor beta chain. Trimming left V 0 bases short and J 0 bases short, with 16 bases between. Germline CDR1 and CDR2: SGHNT and YYREEE (reference sequence). The CDR3 spans 17 residues. The data originate from a study of technical replicates of blood from several donors. Measured with immunoSEQ multiplex PCR; TCRdb has only the in-frame clones, and not every one. The sample lists over 25,000 clones, just over 90% occurring once. This chain uses TRBV5-4 with TRBJ2-7, with D possibly being TRBD1 (6 bases). Sequencing input: PBMCs. The source is a human donor in good health. Some clones in this sample may be carry-over from other donors' samples. The CDR3 protein is CASSLARGRLGSYEQYF. DNA for the CDR3: TGTGCCAGCAGCTTGGCCAGGGGACGGTTGGGCTCCTACGAGCAGTACTTC.